The present TCR beta chain was sequenced within a study of blood T cell repertoires in COVID-19. As for the study in general: Material from acute and convalescent COVID-19 was sourced from the United States, Italy and Spain. The cDNA or gDNA used as material had been derived from T cells, B-cell-depleted T cells, or PBMCs.

J was trimmed by 5 bases and V by 5 bases; bases with no gene match: 3. Germline CDR1 and CDR2: SGHAT and FQNNGV. The CDR3 runs 13 residues. The repertoire was sequenced with immunoSEQ multiplex PCR; TCRdb's copy has only in-frame clones and lacks some. The profile shows under 75,000 clones, around 93% of them singletons. This sequence was found in a man between 45 and 60 years old with active COVID-19. This chain links TRBV11-2 with TRBJ2-5; 9 bases align to TRBD2. Specimen: peripheral blood. The CDR3 DNA follows: TGTGCCAGCAGCAAAGGACTAGCGGAGACCCAGTACTTC. Protein: CASSKGLAETQYF.